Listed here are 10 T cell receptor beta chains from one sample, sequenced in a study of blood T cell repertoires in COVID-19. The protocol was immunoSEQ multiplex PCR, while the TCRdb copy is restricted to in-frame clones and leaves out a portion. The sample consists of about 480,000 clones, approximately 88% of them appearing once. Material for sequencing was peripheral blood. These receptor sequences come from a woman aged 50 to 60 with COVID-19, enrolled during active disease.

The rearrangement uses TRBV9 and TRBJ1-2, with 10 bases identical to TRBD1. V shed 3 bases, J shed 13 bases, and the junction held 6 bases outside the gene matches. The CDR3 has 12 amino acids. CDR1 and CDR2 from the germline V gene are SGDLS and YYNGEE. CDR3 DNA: TGTGCCAGCAGCGCCGGGACAGGGGAGACCACCTTC. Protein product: CASSAGTGETTF.

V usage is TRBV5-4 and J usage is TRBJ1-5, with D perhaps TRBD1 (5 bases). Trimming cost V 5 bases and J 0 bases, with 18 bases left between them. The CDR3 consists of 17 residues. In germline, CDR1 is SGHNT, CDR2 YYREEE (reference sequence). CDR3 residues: CASSMGGGRYSNQPQHF. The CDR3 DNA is TGTGCCAGCAGTATGGGGGGAGGAAGATATAGCAATCAGCCCCAGCATTTT. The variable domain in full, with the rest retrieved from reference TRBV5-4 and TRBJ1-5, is ETGVTQSPTHLIKTRGQQVTLRCSSQSGHNTVSWYQQALGQGPQFIFQYYREEENGRGNFPPRFSGLQFPNYSSELNVNALELDDSALYLCASSMGGGRYSNQPQHFGDGTRLSIL.

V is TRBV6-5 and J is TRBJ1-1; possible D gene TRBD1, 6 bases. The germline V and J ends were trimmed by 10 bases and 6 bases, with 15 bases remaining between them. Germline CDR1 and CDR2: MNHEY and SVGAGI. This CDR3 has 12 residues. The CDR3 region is CATKGGQAEAFF. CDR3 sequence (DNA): TGTGCCACCAAAGGGGGTCAAGCTGAAGCTTTCTTT.

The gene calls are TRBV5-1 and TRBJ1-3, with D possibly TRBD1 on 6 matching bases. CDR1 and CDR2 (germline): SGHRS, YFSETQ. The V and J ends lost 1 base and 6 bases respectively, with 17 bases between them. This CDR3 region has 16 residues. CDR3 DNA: TGCGCCAGCAGCTTGAGGTGGACAGAGGCCGCAAACACCATATATTTT. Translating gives CASSLRWTEAANTIYF. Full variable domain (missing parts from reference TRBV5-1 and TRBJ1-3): KAGVTQTPRYLIKTRGQQVTLSCSPISGHRSVSWYQQTPGQGLQFLFEYFSETQRNKGNFPGRFSGRQFSNSRSEMNVSTLELGDSALYLCASSLRWTEAANTIYFGEGSWLTVV.

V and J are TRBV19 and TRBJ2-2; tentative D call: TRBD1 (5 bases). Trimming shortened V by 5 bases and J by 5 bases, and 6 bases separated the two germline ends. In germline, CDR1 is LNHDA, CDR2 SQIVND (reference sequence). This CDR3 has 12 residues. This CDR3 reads CASSGATGELFF. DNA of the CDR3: TGTGCCAGTAGTGGGGCGACCGGGGAGCTGTTTTTT.

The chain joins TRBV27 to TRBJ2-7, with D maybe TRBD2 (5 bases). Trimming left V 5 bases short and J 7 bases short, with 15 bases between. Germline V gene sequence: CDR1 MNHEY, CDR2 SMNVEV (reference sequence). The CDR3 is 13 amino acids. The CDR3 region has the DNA TGTGCCAGCAGTCCCTCCCCGGGGTGGGAGCAGTACTTC. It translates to CASSPSPGWEQYF.

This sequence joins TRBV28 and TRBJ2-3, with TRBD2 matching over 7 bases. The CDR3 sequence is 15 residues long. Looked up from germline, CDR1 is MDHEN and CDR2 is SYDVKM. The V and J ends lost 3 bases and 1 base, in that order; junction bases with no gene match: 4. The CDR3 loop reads CASSLGGTGTDTQYF. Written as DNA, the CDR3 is TGTGCCAGCAGTTTGGGGGGGACGGGCACAGATACGCAGTATTTT.

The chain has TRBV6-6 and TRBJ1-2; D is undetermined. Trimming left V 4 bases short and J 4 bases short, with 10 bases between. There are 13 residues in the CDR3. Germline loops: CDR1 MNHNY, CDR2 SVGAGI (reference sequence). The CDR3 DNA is TGTGCCAGCAGTTTGGAGGGTAGCTATGGCTACACCTTC. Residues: CASSLEGSYGYTF.

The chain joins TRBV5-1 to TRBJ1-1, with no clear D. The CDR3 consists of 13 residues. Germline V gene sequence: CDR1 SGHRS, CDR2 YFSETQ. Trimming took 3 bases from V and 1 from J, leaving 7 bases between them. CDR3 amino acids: CASSWTSNTEAFF. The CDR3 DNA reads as TGCGCCAGCAGCTGGACTTCGAACACTGAAGCTTTCTTT.

The CDR3 DNA follows: TGTGCCAGCAGCTTGGGCCAGGGGCCCGACTACGAGCAGTACTTC. Protein product: CASSLGQGPDYEQYF. The V and J genes are TRBV5-6 and TRBJ2-7; D may be TRBD1 (6 bases). The CDR3 totals 15 residues. Between the trimmed V and J ends, which lost 0 bases and 3 bases, there was a span of 13 bases. Germline CDR1 and CDR2: SGHDT and YYEEEE.